The present TCR beta chain was sequenced within a study of identical twins. The CDR3 extends over 13 amino acids. J lost 12 bases, V lost 0 bases, and 6 bases had no gene match. In germline, CDR1 is SGHAT, CDR2 FQNNGV. This clonotype showed up just a few times. In TCRdb, the 5' RACE reads were re-called with MiXCR into one record per CDR3 protein. Among 650,000 to 800,000 distinct CDR3 sequences listed, 8.5% to 9.5% were seen once. In addition, the sample was reused for a study of yellow fever vaccine responses in identical twins.

V gene TRBV11-2 combines with J gene TRBJ2-7, with 9 bases matching TRBD2. Sequenced input: PBMCs. This TCR was sampled from a woman aged 18-29 years in good health. The CDR3: CASSLDLAGYPYF. CDR3 DNA sequence: TGTGCCAGCAGCTTAGATCTAGCGGGATATCCGTACTTC.